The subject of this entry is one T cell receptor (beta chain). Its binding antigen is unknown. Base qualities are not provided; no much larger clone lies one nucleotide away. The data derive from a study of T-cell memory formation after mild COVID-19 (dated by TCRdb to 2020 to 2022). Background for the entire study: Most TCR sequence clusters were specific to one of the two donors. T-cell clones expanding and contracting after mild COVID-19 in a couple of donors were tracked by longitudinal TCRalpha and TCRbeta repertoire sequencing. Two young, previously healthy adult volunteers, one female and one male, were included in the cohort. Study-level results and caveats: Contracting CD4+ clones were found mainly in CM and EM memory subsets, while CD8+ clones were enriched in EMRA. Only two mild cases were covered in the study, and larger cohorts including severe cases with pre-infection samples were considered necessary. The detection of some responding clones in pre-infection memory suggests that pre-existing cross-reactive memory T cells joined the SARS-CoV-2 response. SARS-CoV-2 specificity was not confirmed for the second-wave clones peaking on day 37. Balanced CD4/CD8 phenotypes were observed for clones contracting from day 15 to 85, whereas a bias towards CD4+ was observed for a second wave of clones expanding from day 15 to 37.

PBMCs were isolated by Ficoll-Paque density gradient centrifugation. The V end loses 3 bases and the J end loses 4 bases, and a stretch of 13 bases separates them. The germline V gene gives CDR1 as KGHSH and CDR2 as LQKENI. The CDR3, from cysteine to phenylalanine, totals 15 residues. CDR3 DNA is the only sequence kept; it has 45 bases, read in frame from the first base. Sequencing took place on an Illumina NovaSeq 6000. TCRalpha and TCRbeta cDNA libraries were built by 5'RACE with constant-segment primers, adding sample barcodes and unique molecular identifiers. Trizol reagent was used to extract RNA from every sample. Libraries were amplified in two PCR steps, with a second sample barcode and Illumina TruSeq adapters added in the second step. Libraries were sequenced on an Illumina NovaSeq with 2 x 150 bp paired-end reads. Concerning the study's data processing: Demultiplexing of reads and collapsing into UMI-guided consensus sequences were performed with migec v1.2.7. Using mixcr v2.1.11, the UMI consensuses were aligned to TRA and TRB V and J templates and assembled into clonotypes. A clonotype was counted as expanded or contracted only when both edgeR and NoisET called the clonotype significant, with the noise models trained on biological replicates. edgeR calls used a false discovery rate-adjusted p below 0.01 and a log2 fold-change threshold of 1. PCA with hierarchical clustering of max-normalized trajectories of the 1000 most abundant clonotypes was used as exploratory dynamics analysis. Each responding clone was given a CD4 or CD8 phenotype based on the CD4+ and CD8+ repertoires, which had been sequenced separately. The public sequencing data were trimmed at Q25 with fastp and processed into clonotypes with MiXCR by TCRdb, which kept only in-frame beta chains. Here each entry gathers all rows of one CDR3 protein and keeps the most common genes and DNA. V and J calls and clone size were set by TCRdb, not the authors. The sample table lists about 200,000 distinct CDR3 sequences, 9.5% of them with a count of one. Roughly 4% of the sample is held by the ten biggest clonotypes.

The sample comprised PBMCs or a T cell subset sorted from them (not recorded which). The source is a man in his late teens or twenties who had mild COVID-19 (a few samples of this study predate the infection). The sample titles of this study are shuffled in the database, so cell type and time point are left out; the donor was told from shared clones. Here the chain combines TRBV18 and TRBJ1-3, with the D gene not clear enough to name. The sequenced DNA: TGTGCCAGCTCACCTGACCAGCTGGGGGGAAACACCATATATTTT. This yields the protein CASSPDQLGGNTIYF.